This TCR beta chain appears in the sequencing data of a study of cytomegalovirus exposure and HLA in healthy donors. PCR involved 60 Vbeta and 13 Jbeta primers. Sequencing used immunoSEQ multiplex PCR; TCRdb keeps in-frame clones, though not all of them. The data hold 200,000 or so clones, with about 78% observed a single time. Germline V CDR1 and CDR2: SGHVS, FQNEAQ. The CDR3 sequence is 16 residues long. J gave up 2 bases and V 1 base, and 3 bases lay outside the gene matches. The chain has TRBV7-8 and TRBJ2-1; 9 bases map to TRBD2. Specimen: PBMCs. This receptor was obtained from a male donor in good health and CMV-seronegative. CDR3 protein: CASSLVRGRAYNEQFF. The DNA of the CDR3 is TGTGCCAGCAGCTTAGTACGCGGGAGGGCCTACAATGAGCAGTTCTTC.